This T cell receptor beta chain was identified in a study of cytomegalovirus exposure and HLA in healthy donors. Notes on the study in general: Most TCRs appeared rarely, but some public TCRs recurred in many donors.

Primers included in the PCR were 60 Vbeta and 13 Jbeta primers. Profiling relied on immunoSEQ multiplex PCR, and the TCRdb table lists in-frame clones only, not all of them. This sample has under 250,000 clones, with about 85% found just once. Points on this clone: Its antigen is not identified.

It was healthy bone marrow donors who served as donors. The germline CDR1 and CDR2 sequences are SGHNT and YYREEE (reference sequence). V was shortened by 7 bases and J by 7 bases, with 14 bases between the two germline ends. There are 12 residues in the CDR3. The TCR comes from a girl aged 2 to 10 in good health and CMV-seronegative. V gene TRBV5-4 combines with J gene TRBJ2-5, with D possibly being TRBD2 (6 bases). Source material: PBMCs. The CDR3 DNA sequence: TGTGCCAGCTCACCTAGCGCCGGGACCCAGTACTTC. This gives the protein CASSPSAGTQYF.